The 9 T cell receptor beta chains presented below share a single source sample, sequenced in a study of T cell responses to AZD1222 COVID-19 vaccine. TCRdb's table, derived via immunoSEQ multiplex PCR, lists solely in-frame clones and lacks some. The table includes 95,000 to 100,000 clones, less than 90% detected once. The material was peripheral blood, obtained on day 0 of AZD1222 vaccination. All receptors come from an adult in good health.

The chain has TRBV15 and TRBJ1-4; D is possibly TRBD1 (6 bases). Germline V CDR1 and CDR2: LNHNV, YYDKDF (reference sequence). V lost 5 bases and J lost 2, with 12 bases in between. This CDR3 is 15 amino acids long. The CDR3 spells CATSSWGATNEKLFF. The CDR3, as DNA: TGTGCCACCAGCTCTTGGGGGGCGACTAATGAAAAACTGTTTTTT.

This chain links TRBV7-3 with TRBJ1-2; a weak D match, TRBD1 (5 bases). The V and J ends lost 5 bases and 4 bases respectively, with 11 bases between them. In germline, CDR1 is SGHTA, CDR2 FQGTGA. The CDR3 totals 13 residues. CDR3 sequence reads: CASSVDSSYGYTF. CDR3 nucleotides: TGTGCCAGCAGCGTAGACAGTTCCTATGGCTACACCTTC.

This CDR3 is CASSISPRWTSYGYTF. The DNA of the CDR3 is TGTGCCAGTAGTATATCCCCGCGATGGACTTCTTATGGCTACACCTTC. The chain has TRBV19 and TRBJ1-2; D unresolved. V lost 2 bases, J lost 5 bases, and 18 bases lay in between. Looked up from germline, CDR1 is LNHDA and CDR2 is SQIVND (reference sequence). The CDR3 contains 16 residues.

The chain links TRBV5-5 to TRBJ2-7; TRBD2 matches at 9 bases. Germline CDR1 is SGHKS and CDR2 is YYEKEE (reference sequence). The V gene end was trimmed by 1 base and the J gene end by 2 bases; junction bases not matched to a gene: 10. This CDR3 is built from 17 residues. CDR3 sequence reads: CASSLFTTSGGAYEQYF. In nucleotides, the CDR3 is TGTGCCAGCAGCTTGTTTACGACTAGCGGAGGGGCCTACGAGCAGTACTTC.

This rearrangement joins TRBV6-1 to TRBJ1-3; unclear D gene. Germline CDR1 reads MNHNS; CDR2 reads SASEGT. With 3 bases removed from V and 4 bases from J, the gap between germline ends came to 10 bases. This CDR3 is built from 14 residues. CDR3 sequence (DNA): TGTGCCAGCAGTGAGGGCCACACCGGAAACACCATATATTTT. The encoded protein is CASSEGHTGNTIYF.

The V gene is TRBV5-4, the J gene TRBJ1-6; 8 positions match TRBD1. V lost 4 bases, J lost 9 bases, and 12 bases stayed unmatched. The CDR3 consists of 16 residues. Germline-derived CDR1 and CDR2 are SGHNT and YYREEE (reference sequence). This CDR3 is CASSRDRAGGSSPLHF. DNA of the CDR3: TGTGCCAGCAGCCGGGATAGAGCAGGGGGCAGTTCACCCCTCCACTTT.

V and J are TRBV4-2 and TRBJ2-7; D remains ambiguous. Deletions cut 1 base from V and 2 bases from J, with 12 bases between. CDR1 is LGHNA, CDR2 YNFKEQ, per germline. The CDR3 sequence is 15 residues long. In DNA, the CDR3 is TGTGCCAGCAGCCAAGGCGGAGCGCCGACCTACGAGCAGTACTTC. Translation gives CASSQGGAPTYEQYF.

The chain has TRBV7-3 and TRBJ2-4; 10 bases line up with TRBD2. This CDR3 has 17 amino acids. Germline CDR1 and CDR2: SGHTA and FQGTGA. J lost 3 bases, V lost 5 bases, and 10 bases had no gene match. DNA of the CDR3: TGTGCCAGCAGCGCGTCTTCTCGGACTAGCGGCAAAAACATTCAGTACTTC. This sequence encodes CASSASSRTSGKNIQYF. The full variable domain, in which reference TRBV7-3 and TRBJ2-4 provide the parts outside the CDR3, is GAGVSQTPSNKVTEKGKYVELRCDPISGHTALYWYRQSLGQGPEFLIYFQGTGAADDSGLPNDRFFAVRPEGSVSTLKIQRTERGDSAVYLCASSASSRTSGKNIQYFGAGTRLSVL.

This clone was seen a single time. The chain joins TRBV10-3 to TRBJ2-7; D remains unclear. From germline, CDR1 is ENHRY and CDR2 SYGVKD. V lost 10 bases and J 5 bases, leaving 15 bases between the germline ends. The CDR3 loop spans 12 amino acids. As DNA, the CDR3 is TGTGCCAGCCGAACCTCTTCGGACGAGCAGTACTTC. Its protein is CASRTSSDEQYF.